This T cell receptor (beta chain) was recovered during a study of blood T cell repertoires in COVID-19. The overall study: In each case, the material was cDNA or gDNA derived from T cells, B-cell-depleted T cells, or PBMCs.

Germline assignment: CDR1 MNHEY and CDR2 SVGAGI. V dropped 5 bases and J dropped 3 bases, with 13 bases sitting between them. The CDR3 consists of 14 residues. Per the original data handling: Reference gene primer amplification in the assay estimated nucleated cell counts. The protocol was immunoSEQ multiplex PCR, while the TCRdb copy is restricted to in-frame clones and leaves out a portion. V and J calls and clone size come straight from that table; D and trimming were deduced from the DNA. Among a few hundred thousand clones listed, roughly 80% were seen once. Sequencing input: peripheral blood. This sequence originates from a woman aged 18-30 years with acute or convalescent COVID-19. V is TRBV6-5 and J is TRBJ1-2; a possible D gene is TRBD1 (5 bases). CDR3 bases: TGTGCCAGCAGTACATCCAGGACACACTATGGCTACACCTTC. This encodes CASSTSRTHYGYTF.